A selection of T cell receptor beta chains follows, all from one sample in a study of blood T cell repertoires in COVID-19. Some clones are missing from TCRdb's copy, which holds only in-frame ones; the method was immunoSEQ multiplex PCR. The data contain roughly 430,000 clones, nearly 90% of them singletons. The material sequenced was PBMCs or T cells enriched from blood (not recorded which). The receptors were gathered from a young woman who had been exposed to COVID-19. CDR3s include the opening cysteine and the closing phenylalanine or tryptophan. The D gene is left open where the match is weak. Some rows mark clone size as missing; the rest say once, few, many or name a class of expanded clone.

clone_size: NA; v_call: TRBV11-2; j_call: TRBJ1-5; d_call: TRBD1; cdr3_nt: TGTGCCAGCAAAGAGACAGGGGAAAGCAATCAGCCCCAGCATTTT; cdr3_aa: CASKETGESNQPQHF
clone_size: NA; v_call: TRBV7-6; j_call: TRBJ1-2; d_call: NA; cdr3_nt: TGTGCCAGCAGCTTAGCGGGAGATAACTATGGCTACACCTTC; cdr3_aa: CASSLAGDNYGYTF
clone_size: NA; v_call: TRBV28; j_call: TRBJ2-7; d_call: NA; cdr3_nt: TGTGCCAGCAGGTGGGGAGCCCACGCCGAGCAGTACTTC; cdr3_aa: CASRWGAHAEQYF
clone_size: NA; v_call: TRBV5-1; j_call: TRBJ2-3; d_call: TRBD2; cdr3_nt: TGCGCCAGCAGCCCTCAAACGACTAGCGGGACCTATACGCAGTATTTT; cdr3_aa: CASSPQTTSGTYTQYF
clone_size: NA; v_call: TRBV6-5; j_call: TRBJ1-3; d_call: NA; cdr3_nt: TGTGCCAGCAGTTCCCACAGTGGAAACACCATATATTTT; cdr3_aa: CASSSHSGNTIYF
clone_size: NA; v_call: TRBV28; j_call: TRBJ1-1; d_call: TRBD1; cdr3_nt: TGTGCCAGCAGTTTATCCCCGGACAGGGAAGCTTTCTTT; cdr3_aa: CASSLSPDREAFF
clone_size: few; v_call: TRBV25-1; j_call: TRBJ1-2; d_call: NA; cdr3_nt: TGTGCCAGCAGTACAGGTTCGTGGGGCTACACCTTC; cdr3_aa: CASSTGSWGYTF
clone_size: NA; v_call: TRBV5-4; j_call: TRBJ2-7; d_call: TRBD2; cdr3_nt: TGTGCCAGCAGCTTGGACCCTAGCGGGACCCTCTACGAGCAGTACTTC; cdr3_aa: CASSLDPSGTLYEQYF
clone_size: NA; v_call: TRBV24-1; j_call: TRBJ2-3; d_call: TRBD2; cdr3_nt: TGTGCCACCAGCAGGGCCGGCGGGAGGAAAAGCACAGATACGCAGTATTTT; cdr3_aa: CATSRAGGRKSTDTQYF
clone_size: NA; v_call: TRBV27; j_call: TRBJ2-3; d_call: TRBD1; cdr3_nt: TGTGCCAGCAGTTTTCTCGGACAGGGGACAGATACGCAGTATTTT; cdr3_aa: CASSFLGQGTDTQYF
clone_size: NA; v_call: TRBV18; j_call: TRBJ1-2; d_call: NA; cdr3_nt: TGTGCCAGCTCCCTCTCGGGGGGAGGGGCTGGATTTTACGGCTACACCTTC; cdr3_aa: CASSLSGGGAGFYGYTF
clone_size: NA; v_call: TRBV7-2; j_call: TRBJ2-6; d_call: NA; cdr3_nt: TGTGCCAGCAGCCATACGAGCTCTGGGGCCAACGTCCTGACTTTC; cdr3_aa: CASSHTSSGANVLTF
clone_size: NA; v_call: TRBV11-2; j_call: TRBJ2-7; d_call: NA; cdr3_nt: TGTGCCAGCAGCCCCGGGACTTGGTCCTACGAGCAGTACTTC; cdr3_aa: CASSPGTWSYEQYF
clone_size: once; v_call: TRBV28; j_call: TRBJ1-6; d_call: NA; cdr3_nt: TGTGCCAGCAGTCCGAACAGGGCGTTGATCTATAATTCACCCCTCCACTTT; cdr3_aa: CASSPNRALIYNSPLHF
clone_size: once; v_call: TRBV28; j_call: TRBJ2-3; d_call: TRBD2; cdr3_nt: TGTGCCAGCAGTCCGGGACTAGCGGGGGGAGATACGCAGTATTTT; cdr3_aa: CASSPGLAGGDTQYF
clone_size: NA; v_call: TRBV29-1; j_call: TRBJ1-2; d_call: NA; cdr3_nt: TGCAGCGTTGTGGACCGACAGAATGGCTACACCTTC; cdr3_aa: CSVVDRQNGYTF
clone_size: few; v_call: TRBV4-2; j_call: TRBJ2-6; d_call: TRBD2; cdr3_nt: TGTGCCAGCAGCCAAGATCAGGCAGCGGGGGGGGCCAACGTCCTGACTTTC; cdr3_aa: CASSQDQAAGGANVLTF
clone_size: NA; v_call: TRBV19; j_call: TRBJ2-1; d_call: NA; cdr3_nt: TGTGCCAGTAGTATGAGGTATGGCTCCTACAATGAGCAGTTCTTC; cdr3_aa: CASSMRYGSYNEQFF
clone_size: NA; v_call: TRBV28; j_call: TRBJ2-2; d_call: NA; cdr3_nt: TGTGCCAGCAGTTCGAGCGGGTTCCTCGGGGAGCTGTTTTTT; cdr3_aa: CASSSSGFLGELFF
clone_size: NA; v_call: TRBV29-1; j_call: TRBJ2-2; d_call: TRBD1; cdr3_nt: TGCAGCGTTGAAGATGCATCCGGGACAGGTTTGACCGGGGAGCTGTTTTTT; cdr3_aa: CSVEDASGTGLTGELFF
clone_size: NA; v_call: TRBV7-9; j_call: TRBJ2-7; d_call: TRBD2; cdr3_nt: TGTGCCAGCAGCTCCCTTAGCGGGACTGATACCTACGAGCAGTACTTC; cdr3_aa: CASSSLSGTDTYEQYF
clone_size: once; v_call: TRBV7-9; j_call: TRBJ1-1; d_call: TRBD1; cdr3_nt: TGTGCCAGCAGCCAAACCGAGACTGGACAGGGGGTAAGGGCTTTCTTT; cdr3_aa: CASSQTETGQGVRAFF
clone_size: NA; v_call: TRBV14; j_call: TRBJ2-1; d_call: TRBD2; cdr3_nt: TGTGCCAGCAGCCAAGATAAGAGCGGGAGTGCCCATGAGCAGTTCTTC; cdr3_aa: CASSQDKSGSAHEQFF
clone_size: NA; v_call: TRBV15; j_call: TRBJ1-6; d_call: NA; cdr3_nt: TGTGCCACCAGCAGGGTCCCGGCGGCCTCACCCCTCCACTTT; cdr3_aa: CATSRVPAASPLHF
clone_size: NA; v_call: TRBV7-9; j_call: TRBJ1-3; d_call: TRBD1; cdr3_nt: TGTGCCAGCAGCTTCGGGGGGGACAGGGGACCGAGTCGTGGAAACACCATATATTTT; cdr3_aa: CASSFGGDRGPSRGNTIYF
clone_size: NA; v_call: TRBV10-1; j_call: TRBJ1-2; d_call: NA; cdr3_nt: TGCGCCAGCAGTCCGACAGACAGGACGGTCTCTGGCTACACCTTC; cdr3_aa: CASSPTDRTVSGYTF
clone_size: NA; v_call: TRBV15; j_call: TRBJ1-6; d_call: NA; cdr3_nt: TGTGCCACCAGCGACCGGGGGGGGGCCAATTCACCCCTCCACTTT; cdr3_aa: CATSDRGGANSPLHF
clone_size: NA; v_call: TRBV29-1; j_call: TRBJ1-2; d_call: TRBD1; cdr3_nt: TGCAGCGTTGCGGGACAGGCCGGCATGGGCTACACCTTC; cdr3_aa: CSVAGQAGMGYTF
clone_size: once; v_call: TRBV4-2; j_call: TRBJ1-1; d_call: TRBD1; cdr3_nt: TGTGCCAGCAGCCAACTAACACCGACAGGGTGGGAACTGAACACTGAAGCTTTCTTT; cdr3_aa: CASSQLTPTGWELNTEAFF
clone_size: NA; v_call: TRBV7-8; j_call: TRBJ1-4; d_call: NA; cdr3_nt: TGTGCCAGCAGAACCGGCCCCAGGAGGGAAAAACTGTTTTTT; cdr3_aa: CASRTGPRREKLFF
clone_size: once; v_call: TRBV24-1; j_call: TRBJ2-3; d_call: NA; cdr3_nt: TGTGCCACCAGTGATTTGAATGCAAGGGTAGGGGGCACAGATACGCAGTATTTT; cdr3_aa: CATSDLNARVGGTDTQYF
clone_size: NA; v_call: TRBV14; j_call: TRBJ2-7; d_call: NA; cdr3_nt: TGTGCCAGCAGCTCCCGGCCAGGGCTCTACGAGCAGTACTTC; cdr3_aa: CASSSRPGLYEQYF
clone_size: NA; v_call: TRBV11-3; j_call: TRBJ2-2; d_call: NA; cdr3_nt: TGTGCCAGCACAACTCAAGGGGCCGGGGAGCTGTTTTTT; cdr3_aa: CASTTQGAGELFF
clone_size: NA; v_call: TRBV7-9; j_call: TRBJ1-1; d_call: NA; cdr3_nt: TGTGCCAGCAGCTTAGGCAGGGGCCCTCCGGTGAACACTGAAGCTTTCTTT; cdr3_aa: CASSLGRGPPVNTEAFF
clone_size: NA; v_call: TRBV6-5; j_call: TRBJ1-2; d_call: NA; cdr3_nt: TGTGCCAGCAGTTACTCCCCCGGGAACTATGGCTACACCTTC; cdr3_aa: CASSYSPGNYGYTF